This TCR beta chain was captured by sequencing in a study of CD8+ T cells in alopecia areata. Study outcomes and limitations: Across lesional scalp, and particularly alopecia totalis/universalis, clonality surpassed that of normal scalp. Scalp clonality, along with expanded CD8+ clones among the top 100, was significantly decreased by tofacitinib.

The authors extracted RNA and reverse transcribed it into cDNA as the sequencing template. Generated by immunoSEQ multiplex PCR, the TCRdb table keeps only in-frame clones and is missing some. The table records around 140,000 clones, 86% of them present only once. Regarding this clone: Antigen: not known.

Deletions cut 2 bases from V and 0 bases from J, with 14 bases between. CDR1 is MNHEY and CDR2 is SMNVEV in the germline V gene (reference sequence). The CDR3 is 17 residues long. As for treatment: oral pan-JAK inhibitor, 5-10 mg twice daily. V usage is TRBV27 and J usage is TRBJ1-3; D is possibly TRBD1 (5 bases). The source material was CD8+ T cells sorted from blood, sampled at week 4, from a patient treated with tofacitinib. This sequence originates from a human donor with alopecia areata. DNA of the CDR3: TGTGCCAGCAGTTTAGAGGGGCCCGTTAGCTCTGGAAACACCATATATTTT. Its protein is CASSLEGPVSSGNTIYF.